This TCR beta chain is drawn from a study of blood T cell repertoires in COVID-19. Study overall: Researchers got acute and convalescent COVID-19 samples from the United States, Italy and Spain. T cells, B-cell-depleted T cells, or PBMCs provided the cDNA or gDNA that served as material.

Original analysis: Amplified reference gene primers provided the basis for estimating nucleated cell counts. Profiled with immunoSEQ multiplex PCR; TCRdb holds only in-frame clones, not every one. D and trimming come from the DNA, and the V and J calls and clone size come from that table. Of 5,000 to 6,000 clones listed, almost 90% are singletons. The sequencing sample was made of peripheral blood. This TCR derives from a man in his sixties with acute or convalescent COVID-19.

The CDR3 loop reads CASSIGQGNLIISGANVLTF. The CDR3 region has the DNA TGTGCCAGTAGTATTGGACAGGGAAACCTTATAATCTCTGGGGCCAACGTCCTGACTTTC. The chain is built from TRBV19 and TRBJ2-6, with 8 positions matching TRBD1. There are 20 residues in the CDR3. Germline CDR1 is LNHDA and CDR2 is SQIVND (reference sequence). V gave up 3 bases and J gave up 0 bases; unmatched junction bases: 13.